One and the same sample provided the 16 T cell receptor beta chains below, sequenced in a study of blood T cell repertoires in COVID-19. Only in-frame clones appear in the TCRdb table, and some are missing; sequencing was by immunoSEQ multiplex PCR. The table lists over 250,000 clones, approximately 86% of them singletons. The source material was PBMCs or T cells enriched from blood (not recorded which). All receptors derive from a woman aged 18-29 years who had recovered from COVID-19.

This chain connects TRBV5-1 to TRBJ1-1, with no clear D. Per germline, CDR1 SGHRS and CDR2 YFSETQ. The CDR3 contains 14 residues. Trimming pared 4 bases from V and 4 bases from J, leaving 14 bases between. The CDR3 DNA reads as TGCGCCAGCAGCCACCCCGGAGGATCCACTGAAGCTTTCTTT. It encodes CASSHPGGSTEAFF.

The V and J genes are TRBV19 and TRBJ2-6, with 7 bases aligning to TRBD2. Germline V gives CDR1 LNHDA, CDR2 SQIVND (reference sequence). With 5 bases clipped from V and 1 base from J, the junction kept 11 bases outside the gene matches. The CDR3 has 18 amino acids. CDR3 sequence reads: CASSDLRGGSSGANVLTF. For the CDR3, the DNA is TGTGCCAGTAGTGATTTGCGCGGCGGGAGTTCTGGGGCCAACGTCCTGACTTTC.

The chain links TRBV11-3 to TRBJ1-2; TRBD1 might be the D (5 bases). This CDR3 has 12 amino acids. The V end lost 8 bases, the J end lost 4 bases, and 11 bases lay between the germline ends. Germline loops: CDR1 SGHNT, CDR2 YENEEA. CDR3 amino acids: CASERRGYGYTF. CDR3 nucleotide sequence: TGTGCCAGCGAAAGGAGGGGCTATGGCTACACCTTC.

This chain links TRBV9 with TRBJ2-7, with 13 bases lining up with TRBD2. V lost 4 bases, J lost 2 bases, and 3 bases stayed unmatched. The CDR3 totals 15 residues. CDR1 and CDR2 (germline): SGDLS, YYNGEE. In DNA, the CDR3 is TGTGCCAGCAGCACCGGGACTAGCGGGACCTACGAGCAGTACTTC. This sequence encodes CASSTGTSGTYEQYF.

The chain carries TRBV10-1 and TRBJ1-1; D unclear. The CDR3 length is 14 residues. Germline values: CDR1 WNHNN, CDR2 SYGVQD (reference sequence). V was cut by 6 bases and J by 4 bases, with 15 bases left in between. In DNA form, the CDR3 reads TGCGCCAGCAGCGAAACAGCAGGAAGCACTGAAGCTTTCTTT. Protein sequence: CASSETAGSTEAFF.

This chain links TRBV30 with TRBJ1-2; TRBD1 matches at 7 bases. The CDR3 contains 13 residues. V dropped 4 bases and J dropped 4; count of bases not matched to a gene: 6. Per the germline V gene, CDR1 is GTSNPN and CDR2 is SVGIG (reference sequence). CDR3 bases: TGTGCCTGGAATCCAGGGGGAGGCTATGGCTACACCTTC. It translates to CAWNPGGGYGYTF.

The J gene is TRBJ2-1, the V gene TRBV30, with 7 bases identical to TRBD1. The CDR3 extends over 14 amino acids. CDR1 is GTSNPN, CDR2 SVGIG, per germline (reference sequence). V lost 3 bases and J lost 5; bases outside the gene matches: 7. In nucleotides, the CDR3 is TGTGCCTGGAGCCCAGGGCAGGGGGACAATGAGCAGTTCTTC. Translated: CAWSPGQGDNEQFF. The full variable domain, in which reference TRBV30 and TRBJ2-1 provide the parts outside the CDR3, is SQTIHQWPATLVQPVGSPLSLECTVEGTSNPNLYWYRQAAGRGLQLLFYSVGIGQISSEVPQNLSASRPQDRQFILSSKKLLLSDSGFYLCAWSPGQGDNEQFFGPGTRLTVL.

The chain combines TRBV29-1 with TRBJ2-5; 9 bases fit TRBD2. V gave up 6 bases and J gave up 5 bases; unmatched junction bases: 13. Germline lookup yields CDR1 SQVTM and CDR2 ANQGSEA. CDR3 length: 15 residues. Here the CDR3 DNA reads TGCAGCGTCCGGAGAGGAGCGGGAGGAGGGGAGACCCAGTACTTC. It codes for CSVRRGAGGGETQYF.

The genes are TRBV7-8 and TRBJ1-4, with TRBD1 matching 9 bases. This CDR3 region has 14 residues. Germline CDR1 reads SGHVS; CDR2 reads FQNEAQ. With V trimmed by 7 bases and J by 5 bases, 5 bases remained unmatched. CDR3 DNA sequence: TGTGCCAGCACCGCGACAGGGGGGAATGAAAAACTGTTTTTT. Protein: CASTATGGNEKLFF.

This sequence joins TRBV11-2 and TRBJ1-4; 7 bases are shared with TRBD1. The ends lost 5 bases at V and 6 bases at J; junction bases unmatched: 12. Germline CDR1 and CDR2: SGHAT and FQNNGV. This CDR3 contains 16 residues. In nucleotides, the CDR3 is TGTGCCAGCAGCCCAGGGTATGGGACAGCATATGAAAAACTGTTTTTT. Translated, it gives CASSPGYGTAYEKLFF. The variable domain in full, completed from reference TRBV11-2 and TRBJ1-4, reads EAGVAQSPRYKIIEKRQSVAFWCNPISGHATLYWYQQILGQGPKLLIQFQNNGVVDDSQLPKDRFSAERLKGVDSTLKIQPAKLEDSAVYLCASSPGYGTAYEKLFFGSGTQLSVL.

DNA of the CDR3: TGCGCCAGCAGCTTGGGGAGTCGAGCCTCTGGAAACACCATATATTTT. As protein: CASSLGSRASGNTIYF. The V gene is TRBV5-1, the J gene TRBJ1-3; D is ambiguous. Germline V gene data show CDR1 as SGHRS and CDR2 as YFSETQ. V lost 0 bases, J lost 0 bases, and 10 bases lay in between. The CDR3 runs 16 residues.

V and J are TRBV30 and TRBJ1-5, with TRBD1 matching over 7 bases. Looked up from germline, CDR1 is GTSNPN and CDR2 is SVGIG (reference sequence). The CDR3 runs to 20 residues. J gave up 1 base and V 0 bases, and 18 bases lay outside the gene matches. The CDR3 here is CAWSVGGPGFGAWSNQPQHF. In nucleotides, the CDR3 is TGTGCCTGGAGTGTAGGGGGCCCGGGATTCGGGGCCTGGAGCAATCAGCCCCAGCATTTT.

This clone was detected a few times. V is TRBV2 and J is TRBJ1-3; D is ambiguous. This CDR3 has 11 amino acids. CDR1 is SNHLY and CDR2 is FYNNEI in the germline V gene. The CDR3 here is CGELFGNTIYF. The CDR3 region has the DNA TGTGGGGAGCTCTTTGGAAACACCATATATTTT.

CDR3 protein: CASSSNRQGRFTGELFF. CDR3 DNA: TGCGCCAGCAGCTCTAACCGACAGGGAAGATTCACCGGGGAGCTGTTTTTT. The chain links TRBV5-1 to TRBJ2-2; the match to TRBD1 covers 7 bases. In germline, CDR1 is SGHRS, CDR2 YFSETQ. Trimming removed 3 bases from V and 4 bases from J; junction bases left unmatched: 12. This CDR3 has 17 amino acids. The full variable domain, rest sourced from reference TRBV5-1 and TRBJ2-2, is KAGVTQTPRYLIKTRGQQVTLSCSPISGHRSVSWYQQTPGQGLQFLFEYFSETQRNKGNFPGRFSGRQFSNSRSEMNVSTLELGDSALYLCASSSNRQGRFTGELFFGEGSRLTVL.

V gene TRBV20-1 combines with J gene TRBJ2-5; 7 bases map to TRBD2. V shed 3 bases, J shed 5 bases, and the junction held 9 bases outside the gene matches. The CDR3 loop spans 14 amino acids. Germline V gene lookup returns CDR1 DFQATT and CDR2 SNEGSKA (reference sequence). The DNA of the CDR3 is TGCAGTGCTAGTCCCGGACTAGGAGAGGAGACCCAGTACTTC. This gives the protein CSASPGLGEETQYF.

The table lists this clone with a few counts. The V gene is TRBV27, the J gene TRBJ2-7; 8 positions agree with TRBD2. The CDR3 extends over 14 amino acids. In germline, CDR1 is MNHEY, CDR2 SMNVEV (reference sequence). V lost 6 bases to trimming and J lost 3 bases; unmatched junction nucleotides: 7. The CDR3 DNA reads as TGTGCCAGCAGCCTGCGGGGGGAGGGCTACGAGCAGTACTTC. It translates to CASSLRGEGYEQYF.